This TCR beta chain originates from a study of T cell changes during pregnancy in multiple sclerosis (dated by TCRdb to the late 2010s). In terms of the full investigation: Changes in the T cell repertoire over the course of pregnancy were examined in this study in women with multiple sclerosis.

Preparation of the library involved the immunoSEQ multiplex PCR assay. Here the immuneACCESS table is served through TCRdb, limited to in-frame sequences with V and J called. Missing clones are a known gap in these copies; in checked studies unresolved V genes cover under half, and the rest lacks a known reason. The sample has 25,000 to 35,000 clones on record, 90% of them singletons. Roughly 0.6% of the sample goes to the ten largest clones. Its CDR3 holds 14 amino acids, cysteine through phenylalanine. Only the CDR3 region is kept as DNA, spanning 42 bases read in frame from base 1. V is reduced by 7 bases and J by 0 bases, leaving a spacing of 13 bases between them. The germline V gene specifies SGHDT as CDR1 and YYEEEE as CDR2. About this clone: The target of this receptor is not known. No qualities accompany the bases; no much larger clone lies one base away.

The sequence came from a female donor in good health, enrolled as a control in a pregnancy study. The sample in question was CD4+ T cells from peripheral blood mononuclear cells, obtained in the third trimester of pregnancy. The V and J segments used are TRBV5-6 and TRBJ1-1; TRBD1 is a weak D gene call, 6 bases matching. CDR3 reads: CASLYRVMNTEAFF. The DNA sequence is TGTGCCAGCCTTTACAGGGTCATGAACACTGAAGCTTTCTTT.